The source of this TCR beta chain is a study of technical replicates of blood from a few donors. Generated by immunoSEQ multiplex PCR, the TCRdb table keeps only in-frame clones and is missing some. In the table there are 95,000 or so clones, around 95% of which are singletons. The CDR3 spans 16 residues. Trimming took off 7 bases at V and 4 bases at J, with 22 bases between the two ends. Germline values: CDR1 LNHDA, CDR2 SQIVND (reference sequence). The V call is TRBV19, the J call TRBJ1-1; D is perhaps TRBD1 (5 bases). The clonotype originates from a human donor in good health. Material for sequencing was T cells isolated from PBMCs. CDR3 in DNA: TGTGCCAGTAAATCCCTTGTTATCGGGGGAAGCACTGAAGCTTTCTTT. Its protein product is CASKSLVIGGSTEAFF.